The T cell receptor (beta chain) described here comes from a study of patients and donors after allogeneic stem cell transplantation. The CDR3 extends over 17 amino acids. V was clipped by 0 bases and J by 1 base, with 15 bases between them. Germline V lookup: CDR1 ENHRY, CDR2 SYGVKD. This clonotype has a count of ten or more. A single record per CDR3 protein comes from TCRdb applying MiXCR to the RT-PCR reads. Seen here are about 74,000 distinct CDR3 sequences, approximately 26% observed once, and the top ten hold about a quarter. The sequence was obtained from a human donor who was either an allogeneic HSCT recipient or a stem cell or donor lymphocyte infusion donor (not recorded which). It is not recorded whose cells these are; they may come from a transplant donor. Sequences were obtained from blood, either unsorted or a sorted T cell fraction (not recorded which). V and J are TRBV10-3 and TRBJ1-2; D is uncertain. The CDR3 loop is CAISESSGSLVNYGYTF. The CDR3 DNA reads as TGTGCCATCAGTGAGTCCTCCGGGTCCCTGGTTAACTATGGCTACACCTTC.